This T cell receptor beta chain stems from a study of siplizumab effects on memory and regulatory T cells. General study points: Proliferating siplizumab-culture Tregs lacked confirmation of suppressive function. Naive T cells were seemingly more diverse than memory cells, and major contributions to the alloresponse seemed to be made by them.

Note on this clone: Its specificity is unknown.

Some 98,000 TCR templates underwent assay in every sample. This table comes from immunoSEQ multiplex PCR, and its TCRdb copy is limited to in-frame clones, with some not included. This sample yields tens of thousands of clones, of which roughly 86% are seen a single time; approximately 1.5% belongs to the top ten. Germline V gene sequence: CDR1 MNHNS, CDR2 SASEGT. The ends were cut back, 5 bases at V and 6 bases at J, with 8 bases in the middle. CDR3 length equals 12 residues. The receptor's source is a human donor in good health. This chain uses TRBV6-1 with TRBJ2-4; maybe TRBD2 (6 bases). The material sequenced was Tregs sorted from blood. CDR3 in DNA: TGTGCCAGCAGTTGGAGGGGAAACATTCAGTACTTC. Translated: CASSWRGNIQYF.